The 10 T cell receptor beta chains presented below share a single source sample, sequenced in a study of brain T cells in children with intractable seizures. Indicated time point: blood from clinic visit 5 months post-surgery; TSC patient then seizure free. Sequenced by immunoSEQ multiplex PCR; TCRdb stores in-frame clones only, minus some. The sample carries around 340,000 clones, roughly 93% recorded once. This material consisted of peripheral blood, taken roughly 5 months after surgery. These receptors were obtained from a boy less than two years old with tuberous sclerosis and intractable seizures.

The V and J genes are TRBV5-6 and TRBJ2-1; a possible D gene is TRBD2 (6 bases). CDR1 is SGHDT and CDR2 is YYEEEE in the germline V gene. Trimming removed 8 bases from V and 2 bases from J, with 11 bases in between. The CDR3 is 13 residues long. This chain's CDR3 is CASRGGTYNEQFF. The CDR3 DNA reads TGTGCCAGTCGTGGGGGGACCTACAATGAGCAGTTCTTC.

The CDR3 spells CASSRGQPQHF. CDR3 sequence (DNA): TGTGCCAGCAGCAGGGGGCAGCCCCAGCATTTT. The rearrangement joins TRBV21-1 to TRBJ1-5. TRBV21-1 is classified as a pseudogene. The CDR3 has 11 residues.

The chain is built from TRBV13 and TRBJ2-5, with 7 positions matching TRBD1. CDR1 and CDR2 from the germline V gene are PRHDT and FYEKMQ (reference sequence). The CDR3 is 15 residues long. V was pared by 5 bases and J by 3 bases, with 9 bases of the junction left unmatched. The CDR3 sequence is CASSTRQGREETQYF. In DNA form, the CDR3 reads TGTGCCAGCAGCACCCGACAGGGTAGAGAAGAGACCCAGTACTTC.

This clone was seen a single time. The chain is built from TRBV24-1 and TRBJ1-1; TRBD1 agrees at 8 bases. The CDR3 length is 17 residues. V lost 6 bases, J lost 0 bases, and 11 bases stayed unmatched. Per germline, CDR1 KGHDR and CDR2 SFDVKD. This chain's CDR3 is CATSTKSGGAMNTEAFF. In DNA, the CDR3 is TGTGCCACCAGTACTAAATCAGGGGGCGCAATGAACACTGAAGCTTTCTTT.

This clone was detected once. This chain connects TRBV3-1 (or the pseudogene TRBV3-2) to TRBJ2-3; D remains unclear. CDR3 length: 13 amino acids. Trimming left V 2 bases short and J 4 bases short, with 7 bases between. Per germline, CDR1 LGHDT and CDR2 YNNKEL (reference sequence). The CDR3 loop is CASSQRVADTQYF. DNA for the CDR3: TGTGCCAGCAGCCAAAGAGTCGCAGATACGCAGTATTTT.

DNA of the CDR3: TGTGCCTGGGGGAAAGGGACAGACTACGAGCAGTACTTC. This gives the protein CAWGKGTDYEQYF. The chain uses TRBV30 and TRBJ2-7, with TRBD1 matching 7 bases. CDR3 length: 13 amino acids. V was clipped by 5 bases and J by 3 bases; unmatched bases: 7. Germline assignment: CDR1 GTSNPN and CDR2 SVGIG (reference sequence).

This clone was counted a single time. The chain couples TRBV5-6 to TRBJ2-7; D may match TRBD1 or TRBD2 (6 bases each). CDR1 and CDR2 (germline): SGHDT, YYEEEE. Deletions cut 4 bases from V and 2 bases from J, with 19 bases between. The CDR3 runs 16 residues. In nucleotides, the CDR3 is TGTGCCAGCAGCACCTCCCTCCTTAGGGGGGCCTACGAGCAGTACTTC. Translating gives CASSTSLLRGAYEQYF. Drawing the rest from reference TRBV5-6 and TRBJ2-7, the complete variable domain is DAGVTQSPTHLIKTRGQQVTLRCSPKSGHDTVSWYQQALGQGPQFIFQYYEEEERQRGNFPDRFSGHQFPNYSSELNVNALLLGDSALYLCASSTSLLRGAYEQYFGPGTRLTVT.

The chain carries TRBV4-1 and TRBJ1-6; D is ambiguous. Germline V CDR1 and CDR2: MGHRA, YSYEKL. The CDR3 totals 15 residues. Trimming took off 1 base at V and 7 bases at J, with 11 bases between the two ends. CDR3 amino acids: CASSQVPGENSPLHF. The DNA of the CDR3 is TGCGCCAGCAGCCAAGTCCCCGGAGAAAATTCACCCCTCCACTTT.

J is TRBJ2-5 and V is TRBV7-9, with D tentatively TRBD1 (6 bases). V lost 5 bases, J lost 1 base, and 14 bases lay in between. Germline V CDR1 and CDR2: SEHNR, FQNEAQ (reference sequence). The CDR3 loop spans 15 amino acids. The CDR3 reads CASSRTGTLQETQYF. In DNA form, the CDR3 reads TGTGCCAGCAGCCGAACGGGGACACTCCAAGAGACCCAGTACTTC.

The CDR3 here is CASSQEGLAGGTQYF. The CDR3 DNA is TGCGCCAGCAGCCAAGAGGGACTAGCGGGCGGGACCCAGTACTTC. The rearrangement uses TRBV4-1 and TRBJ2-5; 12 bases line up with TRBD2. The germline V gene encodes CDR1 MGHRA and CDR2 YSYEKL. This CDR3 contains 15 residues. Trimming removed 0 bases from V and 7 bases from J; junction bases left unmatched: 3.